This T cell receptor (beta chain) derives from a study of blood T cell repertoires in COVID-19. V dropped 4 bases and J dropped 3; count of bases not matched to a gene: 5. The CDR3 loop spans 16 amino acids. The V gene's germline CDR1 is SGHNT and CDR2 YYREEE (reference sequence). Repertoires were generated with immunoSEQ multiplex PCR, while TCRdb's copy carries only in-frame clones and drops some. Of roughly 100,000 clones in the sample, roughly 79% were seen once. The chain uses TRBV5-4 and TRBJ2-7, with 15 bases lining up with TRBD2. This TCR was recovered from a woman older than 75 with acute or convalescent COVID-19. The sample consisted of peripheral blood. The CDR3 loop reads CASSPGTSGGNYEQYF. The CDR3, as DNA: TGTGCCAGCAGCCCTGGGACTAGCGGGGGGAACTACGAGCAGTACTTC.